Each of the 5 T cell receptor beta chains below was sequenced from the same sample in a study of CD8+CD57+ T cells in acquired aplastic anemia (dated by TCRdb to about 2018). The listed sequencing device is Illumina HiSeq 2000. Profiling of TCR beta VDJ combinations and CDR3 sequences used genomic DNA as the template. Starting from the raw public reads, TCRdb applied fastp trimming at Q25, assembled clones with MiXCR and retained in-frame beta chains. All rows with the same CDR3 protein become a single entry with the most common DNA and genes. This sample is represented by about 58,000 distinct CDR3 sequences; approximately 54% of them were singletons. The ten largest clonotypes hold approximately 15% of the sample. Patients chosen for sequencing had shown expansion of CD8+CD57+ cells by flow cytometry. The sequencing sample was made of sorted CD4+, CD8+, or CD8+CD57+ T cells (not recorded which) from PBMCs. All receptors derive from a human donor with aplastic anemia.

The chain recombines TRBV7-8 with TRBJ1-2, with a tentative D call TRBD1 (5 bases). Germline V gene sequence: CDR1 SGHVS, CDR2 FQNEAQ. Trimming took 6 bases from V and 5 from J, leaving 13 bases between them. The CDR3 loop spans 13 amino acids. CDR3 DNA: TGTGCCAGCAGTCTCGGGGACCCATATGGCTACACCTTC. This sequence encodes CASSLGDPYGYTF.

This chain joins TRBV19 and TRBJ2-7; D assignment may be TRBD1 or TRBD2 (5 bases each). The germline V and J ends were trimmed by 4 bases and 6 bases, with 16 bases remaining between them. Germline CDR1 and CDR2: LNHDA and SQIVND (reference sequence). The CDR3 contains 14 residues. The CDR3 region has the DNA TGTGCCAGTAGTAGTGGGGGATGGGTTGGCGAGCAGTACTTC. Its protein product is CASSSGGWVGEQYF.

V and J are TRBV10-2 and TRBJ2-7; TRBD2 is a possible D gene (5 bases). V was pared by 0 bases and J by 2 bases, with 11 bases between. The germline V gene encodes CDR1 WSHSY and CDR2 SAAADI. This CDR3 is 15 amino acids long. CDR3 nucleotide sequence: TGCGCCAGCAGTGAGTCTAGCGTAGGAACCTACGAGCAGTACTTC. Translation gives CASSESSVGTYEQYF.

This clonotype was detected once. The V gene is TRBV19, the J gene TRBJ2-3, with D possibly matching TRBD1 (5 bases). The germline V and J ends were trimmed by 9 bases and 6 bases, with 19 bases remaining between them. Germline assignment: CDR1 LNHDA and CDR2 SQIVND (reference sequence). The CDR3 is made up of 14 amino acids. This CDR3 reads CASSEFRATDTQYF. The CDR3 bases are TGTGCCAGCAGTGAGTTCAGGGCTACCGATACGCAGTATTTT.

The gene calls are TRBV7-7 and TRBJ2-2; 10 positions agree with TRBD2. This CDR3 spans 16 amino acids. CDR1 is SSHAT and CDR2 is FNYEAQ in the germline V gene (reference sequence). V lost 4 bases, J lost 4 bases, and 6 bases stayed unmatched. Here the CDR3 DNA reads TGTGCCAGCAGCTGGGTAGCGGGAGGCGGCACCGGGGAGCTGTTTTTT. This codes for CASSWVAGGGTGELFF.